These T cell receptor beta chains were read from a single sample in a study of metastatic and nonmetastatic thyroid tumors. MiXCR re-clonotyped the PCR reads for TCRdb. The table records approximately 44,000 clones, approximately 24% of them present only once. Sequences were obtained from tumor tissue. The origin of the receptors is a female donor with papillary thyroid cancer or a benign thyroid nodule (not recorded which). Some clones in this sample may be carry-over from other donors' samples. Each CDR3 is given with its conserved first and last residue. The order of the fields is J gene, D gene, V gene, clone size, CDR3 protein, CDR3 DNA. A D gene is named only where the DNA matches it firmly. For some rows the clone size is stated as once, few or many, or as a class when expanded; others skip it.

>TRBJ1-1|TRBD1|TRBV5-4|many
CASSLGGSGGNEAFF
TGTGCCAGCAGCTTGGGGGGCTCAGGGGGGAATGAAGCTTTCTTT
>TRBJ2-2|TRBD2|TRBV9|.
CASSADLEPSGNHGELFF
TGTGCCAGCAGCGCCGACCTAGAGCCTAGCGGGAATCACGGGGAGCTGTTTTTT
>TRBJ2-7|TRBD1|TRBV28|few
CAISFFIPSRQGVGYEQYF
TGTGCCATCAGTTTCTTTATTCCATCAAGACAGGGAGTCGGCTACGAGCAGTACTTC
>TRBJ2-7|TRBD1|TRBV18|few
CASSPDRASYEQYF
TGTGCCAGCTCACCGGACAGGGCCTCCTACGAGCAGTACTTC
>TRBJ2-6|.|TRBV6-1|few
CASSATGLFSSGANVLTF
TGTGCCAGCAGTGCGACAGGTCTATTTAGCTCTGGGGCCAACGTCCTGACTTTC
>TRBJ1-2|.|TRBV6-1|many
CASRKDISYGYTF
TGTGCCAGCAGAAAAGACATCTCCTATGGCTACACCTTC
>TRBJ2-2|TRBD2|TRBV12-3/TRBV12-4|few
CASTQREGRTGELFF
TGTGCCAGCACCCAGCGGGAGGGCCGGACCGGGGAGCTGTTTTTT
>TRBJ1-1|.|TRBV28|medium-sized
CASSSQTTGVGTEAFF
TGTGCCAGCAGTTCCCAGACCACGGGGGTTGGCACTGAAGCTTTCTTT
>TRBJ2-7|TRBD2|TRBV5-1|.
CASSRTSSEQYF
TGCGCCAGCAGCAGGACTAGTAGCGAGCAGTACTTC
>TRBJ2-5|.|TRBV7-2|many
CASSLWGSETQYF
TGTGCCAGCAGCTTGTGGGGATCGGAGACCCAGTACTTC
>TRBJ2-3|.|TRBV11-1|many
CASSFLVGTDTQYF
TGTGCCAGCAGCTTCCTTGTGGGCACAGATACGCAGTATTTT
>TRBJ2-5|TRBD2|TRBV24-1|many
CATSDPGTRIETQYF
TGTGCCACCAGTGATCCGGGGACTAGGATAGAGACCCAGTACTTC
>TRBJ2-1|.|TRBV20-1|.
CSAHETGSKYYNEQFF
TGCAGTGCTCACGAAACAGGGAGTAAGTACTACAATGAGCAGTTCTTC
>TRBJ2-7|TRBD2|TRBV27|.
CASSSLGGRRDEQYF
TGTGCCAGCAGTTCCCTGGGAGGGAGAAGGGACGAGCAGTACTTC
>TRBJ2-7|.|TRBV7-2|many
CASSPAGRAGDEQYF
TGTGCCAGCAGCCCCGCTGGGCGGGCTGGGGACGAGCAGTACTTC
>TRBJ1-1|.|TRBV13|.
CASSLGAATEAFF
TGTGCCAGCAGCTTAGGCGCTGCTACTGAAGCTTTCTTT
>TRBJ2-5|.|TRBV20-1|many
CSARGSRGETQYF
TGCAGTGCTAGAGGCTCAAGGGGGGAGACCCAGTACTTC
>TRBJ1-5|TRBD1|TRBV7-3|many
CASSSDRDANQPQHF
TGTGCCAGCAGCTCGGACAGGGACGCCAATCAGCCCCAGCATTTT
>TRBJ1-1|.|TRBV6-4|.
CASSETPLAFF
TGTGCCAGCAGCGAGACCCCTCTGGCTTTCTTT
>TRBJ2-5|.|TRBV28|once
CASSSGPRTQYF
TGTGCCAGCAGTTCCGGTCCGAGGACCCAGTACTTC
>TRBJ2-3|.|TRBV5-1|many
CASSPGPPGGDTQYF
TGCGCCAGCAGCCCGGGACCGCCCGGAGGAGATACGCAGTATTTT
>TRBJ2-5|.|TRBV5-1|many
CASSLVLNLGETQYF
TGCGCCAGCAGCTTGGTTCTCAACCTGGGGGAGACCCAGTACTTC
>TRBJ1-1|.|TRBV6-1|few
CASRQGDTEAFF
TGTGCCAGCAGACAGGGCGACACTGAAGCTTTCTTT
>TRBJ1-3|.|TRBV28|few
CASSLRRNTIYF
TGTGCCAGCAGTTTAAGGAGGAACACCATATATTTT
>TRBJ2-1|TRBD1|TRBV7-2|many
CASSLWTGAQGNEQFF
TGTGCCAGCAGCTTATGGACAGGGGCCCAGGGCAATGAGCAGTTCTTC
>TRBJ1-6|.|TRBV11-3|once
CASSLGGRPADSPLHF
TGTGCCAGCAGCTTAGGCGGCAGGCCGGCTGATTCACCCCTCCACTTT
>TRBJ2-2|.|TRBV7-2|.
CASSSYWNTGELFF
TGTGCCAGCAGCAGCTATTGGAACACCGGGGAGCTGTTTTTT
>TRBJ1-2|.|TRBV5-4|once
CASSLHDYYGYTF
TGTGCCAGCAGCTTACATGATTACTATGGCTACACCTTC
>TRBJ1-4|TRBD1|TRBV5-1|.
CASSLGLGQGVEKLFF
TGCGCCAGCAGCTTGGGCCTGGGACAGGGGGTCGAAAAACTGTTTTTT
>TRBJ2-7|.|TRBV20-1|.
CSAEAAVSNEQYF
TGCAGTGCTGAAGCAGCAGTGTCGAACGAGCAGTACTTC
>TRBJ1-6|.|TRBV14|many
CASSLLESGVNSPLHF
TGTGCCAGCAGCCTCCTAGAGTCCGGGGTGAATTCACCCCTCCACTTT
>TRBJ2-1|.|TRBV28|few
CASTQRPYLSYNEQFF
TGTGCCAGCACTCAACGGCCCTACCTCTCCTACAATGAGCAGTTCTTC
>TRBJ1-2|.|TRBV20-1|.
CSARDPSSLGYTF
TGCAGTGCTAGGGACCCCAGCTCCCTTGGCTACACCTTC
>TRBJ2-5|TRBD2|TRBV3-1|.
CASSQETGVSGSSQRETQYF
TGTGCCAGCAGCCAAGAGACTGGGGTTAGCGGGAGTTCGCAAAGAGAGACCCAGTACTTC
>TRBJ2-5|.|TRBV9|many
CASSVATDQETQYF
TGTGCCAGCAGCGTAGCAACGGATCAAGAGACCCAGTACTTC
>TRBJ2-7|.|TRBV6-2/TRBV6-3|.
CSSSYAGTGSYEQYF
TGTTCCAGCAGTTACGCCGGGACGGGGTCGTACGAGCAGTACTTC
>TRBJ2-2|TRBD2|TRBV6-5|few
CASSYSGLAGNTGELFF
TGTGCCAGCAGTTACTCAGGACTAGCGGGGAACACCGGGGAGCTGTTTTTT
>TRBJ2-7|TRBD1|TRBV20-1|few
CSARRVFWDSNSGEQYF
TGCAGTGCCCGGCGGGTATTTTGGGACAGTAACAGCGGCGAGCAGTACTTC
>TRBJ2-5|.|TRBV13|medium-sized
CASSSETGGETQYF
TGTGCCAGCAGCTCCGAAACAGGTGGGGAGACCCAGTACTTC
>TRBJ2-6|.|TRBV7-2|many
CASTTGSGANVLTF
TGTGCCAGCACCACCGGGTCTGGGGCCAACGTCCTGACTTTC
>TRBJ2-7|.|TRBV6-1|few
CASSDELVAASYEQYF
TGTGCCAGCAGTGATGAATTGGTAGCGGCCTCCTACGAGCAGTACTTC
>TRBJ2-2|.|TRBV5-1|many
CASSSANTGELFF
TGCGCCAGCAGTTCCGCGAACACCGGGGAGCTGTTTTTT
>TRBJ2-1|.|TRBV13|.
CASSLGGVTYNEQFF
TGTGCCAGCAGCTTAGGAGGGGTCACCTACAATGAGCAGTTCTTC
>TRBJ2-7|TRBD2|TRBV20-1|many
CSAIQRDSLREQYF
TGCAGTGCCATCCAGCGGGATTCCCTCCGCGAGCAGTACTTC
>TRBJ1-5|.|TRBV28|few
CASSLPGEQTQNF
TGTGCCAGCAGTTTACCGGGGGAGCAGACCCAGAATTTT
>TRBJ1-2|.|TRBV30|many
CAWSGAHLAIGGDGYTF
TGTGCCTGGAGTGGGGCTCATCTCGCGATCGGTGGGGATGGCTACACCTTC
>TRBJ1-1|.|TRBV13|few
CASSSRTGAFF
TGTGCCAGCAGCTCTCGGACCGGGGCTTTCTTT